The 3 T cell receptor beta chains presented below share a single source sample, sequenced in a study of beta chain features in type 1 diabetes. The study, taken as a whole, reports: Shortening that was moderate but significant affected the TCRB CDR3s of Type 1 diabetes patients in all four CD4+ subsets.

These receptors' targets are unknown. Isolated RNA was reverse transcribed in full, so expressed TCRB transcripts were sequenced. Assay: immunoSEQ multiplex PCR; the TCRdb copy retains only in-frame clones and omits some. Of approximately 170,000 clones in the sample, approximately 8.1% are singletons; the top ten hold approximately 0.93%. The specimen was central memory CD4+ T cells from blood. Receptor source: a middle-aged woman with type 1 diabetes.

This clone occurred a few times. The CDR3 loop is CASKSAGGSYEQYF. For the CDR3, the DNA is TGTGCCAGCAAATCTGCAGGGGGCTCCTACGAGCAGTACTTC. The chain recombines TRBV28 with TRBJ2-7, with TRBD1 identical over 7 bases. Germline trimming cut 7 bases from V and 0 bases from J; bases unmatched to any gene: 6. Germline V CDR1 and CDR2: MDHEN, SYDVKM. This CDR3 spans 14 amino acids.

The CDR3, as DNA: TGCGCCAGCAGCCAAGATGGGTGGGGCCACAATGAGCAGTTCTTC. It specifies CASSQDGWGHNEQFF. The rearrangement joins TRBV4-1 to TRBJ2-1; possible D gene TRBD1, 5 bases. Germline V gene data show CDR1 as MGHRA and CDR2 as YSYEKL. This CDR3 is 15 amino acids long. Between the trimmed V and J ends, which lost 0 bases and 5 bases, there was a span of 11 bases.

The DNA for the CDR3 is TGCGCCAGCCGCCTCTTTGGGACAGGGGATATGGAGACCCAGTACTTC. It translates to CASRLFGTGDMETQYF. This sequence joins TRBV5-1 and TRBJ2-5; 10 bases align to TRBD1. Unmatched junction bases numbered 14, after V lost 7 bases and J lost 5 bases. The length of the CDR3 is 16 residues. Germline CDR1 is SGHRS and CDR2 is YFSETQ.